In its sample, the clone carrying this T cell receptor (beta chain) was seen many times. The data originate from a study of identical twins. J lost 4 bases, V lost 3 bases, and 5 bases had no gene match. The V gene's germline CDR1 is LGHNA and CDR2 YNFKEQ. The CDR3 is made up of 15 amino acids. TCRdb reprocessed the 5' RACE reads with MiXCR, giving one entry per CDR3 protein. The sample includes 1.5 million to 2 million distinct CDR3 sequences, about 30% seen only once; the top ten take roughly 0.3%. The TCR originated in a newborn girl in good health. The V call is TRBV4-2, the J call TRBJ2-7, with 11 nucleotides matching TRBD2. The specimen was cord blood. CDR3 nucleotides: TGTGCCAGCAGCCAGGACAGGACTAGCGGGTACGAGCAGTACTTC. The encoded protein is CASSQDRTSGYEQYF.